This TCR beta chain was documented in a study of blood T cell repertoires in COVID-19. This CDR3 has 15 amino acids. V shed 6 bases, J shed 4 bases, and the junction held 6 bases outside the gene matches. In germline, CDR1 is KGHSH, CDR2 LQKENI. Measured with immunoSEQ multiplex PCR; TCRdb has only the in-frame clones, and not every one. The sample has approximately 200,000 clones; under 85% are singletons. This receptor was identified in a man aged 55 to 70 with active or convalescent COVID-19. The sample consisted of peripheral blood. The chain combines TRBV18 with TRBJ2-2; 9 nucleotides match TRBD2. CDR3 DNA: TGTGCCAGCTCGACCGGGACTAGCAGCACCGGGGAGCTGTTTTTT. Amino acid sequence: CASSTGTSSTGELFF. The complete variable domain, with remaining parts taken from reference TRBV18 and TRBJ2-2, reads NAGVMQNPRHLVRRRGQEARLRCSPMKGHSHVYWYRQLPEEGLKFMVYLQKENIIDESGMPKERFSAEFPKEGPSILRIQQVVRGDSAAYFCASSTGTSSTGELFFGEGSRLTVL.